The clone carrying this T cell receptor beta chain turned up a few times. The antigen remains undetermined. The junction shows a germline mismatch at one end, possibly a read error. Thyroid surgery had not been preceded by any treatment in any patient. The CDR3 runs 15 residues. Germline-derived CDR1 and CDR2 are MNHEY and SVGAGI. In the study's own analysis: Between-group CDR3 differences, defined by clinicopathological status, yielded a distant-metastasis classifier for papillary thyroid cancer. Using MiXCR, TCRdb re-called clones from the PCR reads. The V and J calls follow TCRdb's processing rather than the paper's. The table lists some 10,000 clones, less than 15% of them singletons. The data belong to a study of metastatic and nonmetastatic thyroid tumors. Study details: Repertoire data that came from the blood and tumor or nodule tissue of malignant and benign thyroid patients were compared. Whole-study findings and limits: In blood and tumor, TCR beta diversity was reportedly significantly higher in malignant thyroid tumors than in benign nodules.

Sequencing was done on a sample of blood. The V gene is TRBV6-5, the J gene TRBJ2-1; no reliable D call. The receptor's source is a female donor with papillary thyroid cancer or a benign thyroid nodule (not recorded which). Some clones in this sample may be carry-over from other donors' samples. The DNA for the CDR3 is TGTGCCAGCAGTTACACATCACTGTCTGGCTATGATCAGTTCTTC. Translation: CASSYTSLSGYDQFF.